Listed below are T cell receptor beta chains from one sample, sequenced in a study of vaccination and CD4 T cells after COVID-19. For these receptors, no antigen is known. TCRdb reanalysed the PCR reads using MiXCR and keeps one entry per CDR3 protein. The data contain about 15,000 distinct CDR3 sequences, 53% of them singletons. The specimen comprised CD4+ T cells from blood, cultured in vitro, sampled before SARS-CoV-2 vaccination. The receptor set was obtained from a human donor who had recovered from COVID-19. The CDR3 runs from the conserved cysteine through the conserved F or W. Fields, in order: J gene, V gene, clone size, CDR3 protein. Rows may omit the clone size; those that give it use once, few, many or a size class.

j_gene: TRBJ1-2; v_gene: TRBV7-9; abundance: few; CDR3aa: CASSLAADVSYGYTF
j_gene: TRBJ1-6; v_gene: TRBV4-3; abundance: .; CDR3aa: CASSQDQRFNSPLHF
j_gene: TRBJ1-6; v_gene: TRBV6-5; abundance: .; CDR3aa: CASSYFGMLKGVSSYNSPLHF
j_gene: TRBJ2-5; v_gene: TRBV20-1; abundance: few; CDR3aa: CSARDGGRETQYF
j_gene: TRBJ1-5; v_gene: TRBV6-4; abundance: .; CDR3aa: CASSPRGGFVSQPQHF
j_gene: TRBJ2-7; v_gene: TRBV18; abundance: .; CDR3aa: CASSQVLSGIYEQYF
j_gene: TRBJ2-5; v_gene: TRBV2; abundance: few; CDR3aa: CASSGLGGVETQYF
j_gene: TRBJ2-1; v_gene: TRBV7-9; abundance: medium-sized; CDR3aa: CASSLELAGEVGYNEQFF
j_gene: TRBJ2-1; v_gene: TRBV27; abundance: once; CDR3aa: CASSLSNNEQFF
j_gene: TRBJ1-5; v_gene: TRBV6-1; abundance: few; CDR3aa: CASRLKAPGQGFLGGNQPQHF
j_gene: TRBJ1-2; v_gene: TRBV6-5; abundance: .; CDR3aa: CASSYSAVYGYTF
j_gene: TRBJ2-3; v_gene: TRBV20-1; abundance: few; CDR3aa: CSARDARGTDTQYF
j_gene: TRBJ2-5; v_gene: TRBV7-8; abundance: .; CDR3aa: CASSLGGGWNQETQYF
j_gene: TRBJ1-6; v_gene: TRBV7-2; abundance: .; CDR3aa: CASSLLGSPLHF
j_gene: TRBJ2-1; v_gene: TRBV27; abundance: .; CDR3aa: CARSLNEQFF
j_gene: TRBJ1-1; v_gene: TRBV7-6; abundance: .; CDR3aa: CASSFATGSGTEAFF
j_gene: TRBJ2-7; v_gene: TRBV5-6; abundance: .; CDR3aa: CASSGDREREHWYEQYF
j_gene: TRBJ2-7; v_gene: TRBV6-1; abundance: .; CDR3aa: CASRIRPGLREEQYF
j_gene: TRBJ1-1; v_gene: TRBV20-1; abundance: .; CDR3aa: CSARDATGNTEAFF
j_gene: TRBJ2-1; v_gene: TRBV12-3/TRBV12-4; abundance: .; CDR3aa: CASSPDSYNEQFF
j_gene: TRBJ2-3; v_gene: TRBV6-1; abundance: once; CDR3aa: CASSAGTGTDTQYF
j_gene: TRBJ1-3; v_gene: TRBV7-6; abundance: .; CDR3aa: CASSVRTGAGNTIYF
j_gene: TRBJ1-2; v_gene: TRBV6-1; abundance: .; CDR3aa: CASSVSSLISYGYTF
j_gene: TRBJ2-2; v_gene: TRBV2; abundance: .; CDR3aa: CAIPHPGGTGELFF
j_gene: TRBJ1-1; v_gene: TRBV30; abundance: .; CDR3aa: CAWSRVRDTTNTEAFF
j_gene: TRBJ1-5; v_gene: TRBV25-1; abundance: .; CDR3aa: CASSTGNQPQHF
j_gene: TRBJ1-2; v_gene: TRBV30; abundance: .; CDR3aa: CAWSATQANYGYTF
j_gene: TRBJ2-6; v_gene: TRBV7-9; abundance: .; CDR3aa: CASSYVPGANVLTF
j_gene: TRBJ1-1; v_gene: TRBV5-6; abundance: .; CDR3aa: CASSFKGQGRRTEAFF
j_gene: TRBJ2-5; v_gene: TRBV6-5; abundance: once; CDR3aa: CASSYRLGDRVAETQYF
j_gene: TRBJ2-1; v_gene: TRBV7-2; abundance: .; CDR3aa: CASSFQPGGIYEQFF
j_gene: TRBJ1-2; v_gene: TRBV7-9; abundance: .; CDR3aa: CASSPRTGNYGYTF
j_gene: TRBJ2-5; v_gene: TRBV7-9; abundance: .; CDR3aa: CASSQRSSTWETQYF
j_gene: TRBJ1-6; v_gene: TRBV28; abundance: .; CDR3aa: CASSSREGYSPLHF
j_gene: TRBJ1-2; v_gene: TRBV20-1; abundance: .; CDR3aa: CSASAFRQGNYGYTF
j_gene: TRBJ2-1; v_gene: TRBV20-1; abundance: .; CDR3aa: CSARTSRAYNEQFF
j_gene: TRBJ1-2; v_gene: TRBV6-1; abundance: medium-sized; CDR3aa: CASSEADRGNGYTF
j_gene: TRBJ2-1; v_gene: TRBV6-1; abundance: once; CDR3aa: CASRENNTPYNEQFF
j_gene: TRBJ2-2; v_gene: TRBV20-1; abundance: .; CDR3aa: CSASTSGSGELFF
j_gene: TRBJ1-1; v_gene: TRBV6-1; abundance: .; CDR3aa: CASGRTGGNTEAFF
j_gene: TRBJ2-2; v_gene: TRBV7-9; abundance: few; CDR3aa: CASSREAGELFF
j_gene: TRBJ1-1; v_gene: TRBV20-1; abundance: .; CDR3aa: CSAQDSLNTEAFF
j_gene: TRBJ2-1; v_gene: TRBV29-1; abundance: .; CDR3aa: CSVGDRAYNEQFF
j_gene: TRBJ1-6; v_gene: TRBV20-1; abundance: .; CDR3aa: CSALLTGDSPLHF
j_gene: TRBJ1-6; v_gene: TRBV30; abundance: .; CDR3aa: CAWSQTGVSYNSPLHF
j_gene: TRBJ2-3; v_gene: TRBV12-3/TRBV12-4; abundance: .; CDR3aa: CATHSGSWLSPPDTQYF
j_gene: TRBJ1-5; v_gene: TRBV3-1; abundance: .; CDR3aa: CASSQEEGPQHF
j_gene: TRBJ2-7; v_gene: TRBV6-5; abundance: .; CDR3aa: CASSSPRGLATSYEQYF
j_gene: TRBJ1-2; v_gene: TRBV12-3/TRBV12-4; abundance: few; CDR3aa: CASSLLGGYTF
j_gene: TRBJ1-2; v_gene: TRBV28; abundance: few; CDR3aa: CASSPQVAYGYTF
j_gene: TRBJ1-2; v_gene: TRBV20-1; abundance: few; CDR3aa: CSAAGQGANYGYTF
j_gene: TRBJ2-1; v_gene: TRBV7-9; abundance: .; CDR3aa: CASSSTPLTSSSYNEQFF
j_gene: TRBJ2-3; v_gene: TRBV2; abundance: .; CDR3aa: CASTSGRAGDTQYF
j_gene: TRBJ1-5; v_gene: TRBV6-2/TRBV6-3; abundance: few; CDR3aa: CASSYLAGRNQPQHF
j_gene: TRBJ1-6; v_gene: TRBV5-4; abundance: few; CDR3aa: CASSLAKGLNSPLHF
j_gene: TRBJ1-2; v_gene: TRBV10-3; abundance: .; CDR3aa: CANKEGLDRWYGYTF
j_gene: TRBJ2-3; v_gene: TRBV21-1; abundance: .; CDR3aa: CDLTAVGGRIADTQYF
j_gene: TRBJ2-5; v_gene: TRBV5-4; abundance: .; CDR3aa: CASRRLSGGQETQYF
j_gene: TRBJ2-5; v_gene: TRBV20-1; abundance: .; CDR3aa: CSASVVGTYQETQYF
j_gene: TRBJ2-1; v_gene: TRBV6-1; abundance: .; CDR3aa: CASRARPWTSGGARSYNEQFF